A selection of T cell receptor beta chains follows, all from one sample in a study of blood T cells in healthy people across ages. One entry per CDR3 protein, called by TCRdb with MiXCR from the 5' RACE reads. The data show around 600,000 distinct CDR3 sequences, roughly 48% seen once. The sequencing sample was made of blood. The receptor set was obtained from an older man in good health. Each CDR3 is given with its conserved first and last residue. Fields, in order: CDR3 DNA, CDR3 protein, J gene, V gene, clone size, D gene. The D gene is left open where the match is weak. The size of a clone is reported for some rows only, either as once, few or many, or as a class for expanded clones.

cdr3_nt: TGCGCCAGCAGCCAATTACAGGGGAACTATGGCTACACCTTC
cdr3_aa: CASSQLQGNYGYTF
j_call: TRBJ1-2
v_call: TRBV4-3
clone_size: NA
d_call: TRBD1

cdr3_nt: TGCAGTGCTAGTCGGGCCGAGGACTATGGCTACACCTTC
cdr3_aa: CSASRAEDYGYTF
j_call: TRBJ1-2
v_call: TRBV20-1
clone_size: few
d_call: NA

cdr3_nt: TGTGCCAGCAGCCGAAACAGGGCTTCCTACAATGAGCAGTTCTTC
cdr3_aa: CASSRNRASYNEQFF
j_call: TRBJ2-1
v_call: TRBV3-1
clone_size: few
d_call: NA

cdr3_nt: TGCAGTGTAGGTGCTAGTTCCTACAATGAGCAGTTCTTC
cdr3_aa: CSVGASSYNEQFF
j_call: TRBJ2-1
v_call: TRBV20-1
clone_size: NA
d_call: NA

cdr3_nt: TGTGCCAGCAGCCTTTCCGGGACAGGGAGCAATGAGCAGTTCTTC
cdr3_aa: CASSLSGTGSNEQFF
j_call: TRBJ2-1
v_call: TRBV7-9
clone_size: few
d_call: TRBD1

cdr3_nt: TGTGCCAGCAGCTTGGCTGGGGGCTTACGCACCGGGGAGCTGTTTTTT
cdr3_aa: CASSLAGGLRTGELFF
j_call: TRBJ2-2
v_call: TRBV5-6
clone_size: NA
d_call: NA

cdr3_nt: TGCAGCGCTGACCGAACTAGCGGGGGTTACAATGAGCAGTTCTTC
cdr3_aa: CSADRTSGGYNEQFF
j_call: TRBJ2-1
v_call: TRBV29-1
clone_size: NA
d_call: TRBD2

cdr3_nt: TGTGCCAGCAGCTCGGGCTCACCCTATGTGGATACGCAGTATTTT
cdr3_aa: CASSSGSPYVDTQYF
j_call: TRBJ2-3
v_call: TRBV11-3
clone_size: NA
d_call: NA

cdr3_nt: TGTGCCAGCAGATCCACAGGGGGGTCTAACTATGGCTACACCTTC
cdr3_aa: CASRSTGGSNYGYTF
j_call: TRBJ1-2
v_call: TRBV28
clone_size: few
d_call: TRBD1

cdr3_nt: TGCAGTGCTATCACAGGGGTATGGAATGAGCAGTTCTTC
cdr3_aa: CSAITGVWNEQFF
j_call: TRBJ2-1
v_call: TRBV20-1
clone_size: NA
d_call: TRBD1

cdr3_nt: TGTGCCAGCTCACCGGACAGAATGAACACTGAAGCTTTCTTT
cdr3_aa: CASSPDRMNTEAFF
j_call: TRBJ1-1
v_call: TRBV18
clone_size: NA
d_call: NA

cdr3_nt: TGTGCCAGCAGTTCGGGACGGACCTACGAGCAGTACTTC
cdr3_aa: CASSSGRTYEQYF
j_call: TRBJ2-7
v_call: TRBV27
clone_size: NA
d_call: NA

cdr3_nt: TGTGCCAGCAGTTTTCCGCCGATGGGTACGCAGTATTTT
cdr3_aa: CASSFPPMGTQYF
j_call: TRBJ2-3
v_call: TRBV28
clone_size: once
d_call: NA

cdr3_nt: TGCAGTGGACAGGGGAACAATGAGCAGTTCTTC
cdr3_aa: CSGQGNNEQFF
j_call: TRBJ2-1
v_call: TRBV20-1
clone_size: NA
d_call: TRBD1

cdr3_nt: TGCGCCAGCAGCCAAGATCGAGGGCGGGGACAGGGGGCATCCGAGCAGTACTTC
cdr3_aa: CASSQDRGRGQGASEQYF
j_call: TRBJ2-7
v_call: TRBV4-3
clone_size: once
d_call: TRBD1

cdr3_nt: TGTGCCAGCAGCCAAGTACAATGGGATACGCAGTATTTT
cdr3_aa: CASSQVQWDTQYF
j_call: TRBJ2-3
v_call: TRBV3-1
clone_size: NA
d_call: NA

cdr3_nt: TGTGCCAGCAGTTATAACAGACAGGACCCAGATACGCAGTATTTT
cdr3_aa: CASSYNRQDPDTQYF
j_call: TRBJ2-3
v_call: TRBV2
clone_size: NA
d_call: NA

cdr3_nt: TGCAGCGTCGCCGGGACTAGCGGGAGCAACGAGCAGTACTTC
cdr3_aa: CSVAGTSGSNEQYF
j_call: TRBJ2-7
v_call: TRBV29-1
clone_size: NA
d_call: TRBD2

cdr3_nt: TGCGCCAGCAGCTTGGTCTTGTCAGAAGGCTCCTACGAGCAGTACTTC
cdr3_aa: CASSLVLSEGSYEQYF
j_call: TRBJ2-7
v_call: TRBV5-1
clone_size: few
d_call: NA

cdr3_nt: TGTGCCAGCAGATCCGGGGGGGTCGAGACCCAGTACTTC
cdr3_aa: CASRSGGVETQYF
j_call: TRBJ2-5
v_call: TRBV6-6
clone_size: few
d_call: TRBD2

cdr3_nt: TGTGCCAGCAGCTTAGAGAGGAACACTGAAGCTTTCTTT
cdr3_aa: CASSLERNTEAFF
j_call: TRBJ1-1
v_call: TRBV5-1
clone_size: many
d_call: NA

cdr3_nt: TGTGCCAGCAGTTTGTCTAGCTCCCCTTGGGAGCAGTACTTC
cdr3_aa: CASSLSSSPWEQYF
j_call: TRBJ2-7
v_call: TRBV7-9
clone_size: many
d_call: NA

cdr3_nt: TGTGCCAGCAGCGTAGCATACCCTACAGATACGCAGTATTTT
cdr3_aa: CASSVAYPTDTQYF
j_call: TRBJ2-3
v_call: TRBV9
clone_size: NA
d_call: NA

cdr3_nt: TGCGCCAGCAGCTTACTGACTTACGGACTAGCGGGGTTGGAGACCCAGTACTTC
cdr3_aa: CASSLLTYGLAGLETQYF
j_call: TRBJ2-5
v_call: TRBV5-1
clone_size: NA
d_call: TRBD2

cdr3_nt: TGCAGCGTTACAGGGATAGCTGCTGAAGCTTTCTTT
cdr3_aa: CSVTGIAAEAFF
j_call: TRBJ1-1
v_call: TRBV29-1
clone_size: NA
d_call: NA

cdr3_nt: TGTGCCAGCAGCTTAAACTCCGGGGAGCTGTTTTTT
cdr3_aa: CASSLNSGELFF
j_call: TRBJ2-2
v_call: TRBV7-3
clone_size: NA
d_call: NA

cdr3_nt: TGCAGCGTTCACAAAGACCTGGCGGGGGCCTACAATGAGCAGTTCTTC
cdr3_aa: CSVHKDLAGAYNEQFF
j_call: TRBJ2-1
v_call: TRBV29-1
clone_size: NA
d_call: TRBD2

cdr3_nt: TGTGCCAGCAGTGAGTCGGTATTCACTGAAGCTTTCTTT
cdr3_aa: CASSESVFTEAFF
j_call: TRBJ1-1
v_call: TRBV2
clone_size: NA
d_call: NA

cdr3_nt: TGCAGTGCCCTAAAAGGGGGCGTGGACACTGAAGCTTTCTTT
cdr3_aa: CSALKGGVDTEAFF
j_call: TRBJ1-1
v_call: TRBV20-1
clone_size: NA
d_call: TRBD1

cdr3_nt: TGTGCCAGCAGCGCGGAGGGTCTGGACACAGATACGCAGTATTTT
cdr3_aa: CASSAEGLDTDTQYF
j_call: TRBJ2-3
v_call: TRBV9
clone_size: few
d_call: NA

cdr3_nt: TGTGCCAGCAGCCGGGACTTTCGTGGGGAGACCCAGTACTTC
cdr3_aa: CASSRDFRGETQYF
j_call: TRBJ2-5
v_call: TRBV7-2
clone_size: NA
d_call: NA

cdr3_nt: TGCAGCGTGGGACGGGGACCCCAAGAGACCCAGTACTTC
cdr3_aa: CSVGRGPQETQYF
j_call: TRBJ2-5
v_call: TRBV29-1
clone_size: NA
d_call: NA

cdr3_nt: TGCAGTGCTAGGGGGAGGGGATGGGGTCAAGAGACCCAGTACTTC
cdr3_aa: CSARGRGWGQETQYF
j_call: TRBJ2-5
v_call: TRBV20-1
clone_size: NA
d_call: TRBD2

cdr3_nt: TGCAGTGCTAGGACAGGACTAGCGGGAGGATTCTACGAGCAGTACTTC
cdr3_aa: CSARTGLAGGFYEQYF
j_call: TRBJ2-7
v_call: TRBV20-1
clone_size: NA
d_call: TRBD2

cdr3_nt: TGTGCCAGCAGCGTAGGACGCGGGCATCGGGAGACCCAGTACTTC
cdr3_aa: CASSVGRGHRETQYF
j_call: TRBJ2-5
v_call: TRBV9
clone_size: few
d_call: NA

cdr3_nt: TGTGCCAGCAGTCTGGGTCGAGGAGTGGAGGGTAGCGAAAAACTGTTTTTT
cdr3_aa: CASSLGRGVEGSEKLFF
j_call: TRBJ1-4
v_call: TRBV25-1
clone_size: NA
d_call: NA

cdr3_nt: TGTGCCAGCAGCCAAATCGAAGAGCAGTTCTTC
cdr3_aa: CASSQIEEQFF
j_call: TRBJ2-1
v_call: TRBV3-1
clone_size: NA
d_call: NA

cdr3_nt: TGTGCCAGCAGCTTAGAAAAATGGGGGGAACTGTTTTTT
cdr3_aa: CASSLEKWGELFF
j_call: TRBJ1-4
v_call: TRBV7-2
clone_size: few
d_call: NA

cdr3_nt: TGTGCCAGCAGCCTGGAAGTGGCCGGGGAGCTGTTTTTT
cdr3_aa: CASSLEVAGELFF
j_call: TRBJ2-2
v_call: TRBV4-2
clone_size: NA
d_call: NA

cdr3_nt: TGTGCCACCAGAGACACCATCACAGATACGCAGTATTTT
cdr3_aa: CATRDTITDTQYF
j_call: TRBJ2-3
v_call: TRBV24-1
clone_size: NA
d_call: NA

cdr3_nt: TGTGCCAGCAGCGTCAGGGGGCTCAGTAACACTGAAGCTTTCTTT
cdr3_aa: CASSVRGLSNTEAFF
j_call: TRBJ1-1
v_call: TRBV7-9
clone_size: few
d_call: TRBD1

cdr3_nt: TGTGCCAGCAGCAGACATAGCGGGAGGGCCGCCAATGAGCAGTTCTTC
cdr3_aa: CASSRHSGRAANEQFF
j_call: TRBJ2-1
v_call: TRBV7-9
clone_size: NA
d_call: TRBD2

cdr3_nt: TGTGCCAGCAGCCCAGAGGTCTACAATGAGCAGTTCTTC
cdr3_aa: CASSPEVYNEQFF
j_call: TRBJ2-1
v_call: TRBV16
clone_size: NA
d_call: NA

cdr3_nt: TGTGCCAGCAGCCAAAACCCGGGGGGGCTCGAGCAGCACTTC
cdr3_aa: CASSQNPGGLEQHF
j_call: TRBJ2-4
v_call: TRBV7-9
clone_size: NA
d_call: TRBD2

cdr3_nt: TGTGCCAGCAGCTCCGCCGGGATTAGCGGATACAATGAGCAGTACTTC
cdr3_aa: CASSSAGISGYNEQYF
j_call: TRBJ2-7
v_call: TRBV7-3
clone_size: NA
d_call: NA

cdr3_nt: TGTGCCACCAGCAGGGTGTTCCCCGGGGAGCTGTTTTTT
cdr3_aa: CATSRVFPGELFF
j_call: TRBJ2-2
v_call: TRBV15
clone_size: few
d_call: NA

cdr3_nt: TGTGCCAGCAGTTCACGACAGGGAGGTGAAGCTTTCTTT
cdr3_aa: CASSSRQGGEAFF
j_call: TRBJ1-1
v_call: TRBV11-1
clone_size: NA
d_call: TRBD1

cdr3_nt: TGTGCCAGCAGCTCCGGGACAGGGGGCACTGAAGCTTTCTTT
cdr3_aa: CASSSGTGGTEAFF
j_call: TRBJ1-1
v_call: TRBV5-6
clone_size: few
d_call: TRBD1

cdr3_nt: TGCAGTGCTAGTGCGCAGGGTGGGGCAACTCATTCACCCCTCCACTTT
cdr3_aa: CSASAQGGATHSPLHF
j_call: TRBJ1-6
v_call: TRBV20-1
clone_size: NA
d_call: NA

cdr3_nt: TGTGCCAGCAGCCGTACGGGGCACCAAGAGACCCAGTACTTC
cdr3_aa: CASSRTGHQETQYF
j_call: TRBJ2-5
v_call: TRBV3-1
clone_size: NA
d_call: NA

cdr3_nt: TGTGCCAGCAGGTGGGGGCTGACGAACTATGGCTACACCTTC
cdr3_aa: CASRWGLTNYGYTF
j_call: TRBJ1-2
v_call: TRBV2
clone_size: once
d_call: NA

cdr3_nt: TGTGCCAGCAGTACCGGGACAGGGGGTGCTGGGGCCAACGTCCTGACTTTC
cdr3_aa: CASSTGTGGAGANVLTF
j_call: TRBJ2-6
v_call: TRBV2
clone_size: few
d_call: TRBD1

cdr3_nt: TGCAGTGCTAGACCGGACAGGGGCGAGCAGTACTTC
cdr3_aa: CSARPDRGEQYF
j_call: TRBJ2-7
v_call: TRBV20-1
clone_size: few
d_call: TRBD1

cdr3_nt: TGCGCCAGCAGCTGGGGACAGGGGTCATATGGCTACACCTTC
cdr3_aa: CASSWGQGSYGYTF
j_call: TRBJ1-2
v_call: TRBV5-1
clone_size: few
d_call: TRBD1

cdr3_nt: TGCAGTGCTACTGGGACTAGCGGGAGGGAGTTGCATGAGCAGTTCTTC
cdr3_aa: CSATGTSGRELHEQFF
j_call: TRBJ2-1
v_call: TRBV20-1
clone_size: NA
d_call: TRBD2